The rows below give T cell receptor beta chains drawn from one sample of a study of blood T cell repertoires in COVID-19. The table came from immunoSEQ multiplex PCR; TCRdb's copy has only in-frame clones and leaves some out. The sample has fewer than 350,000 clones, around 81% seen once; the top ten hold about 2.9%. Sequencing was carried out using peripheral blood. The receptors were sampled from a woman aged 60-75 years with active or convalescent COVID-19. The conserved cysteine and the conserved F or W are not part of the CDR3 here. Each record gives: CDR3 protein, J gene, V gene.

ASSVGLRDLGYT	TRBJ1-2	TRBV9
ASSQGGRGSDSPLH	TRBJ1-6	TRBV14
ASSLDGVGSYEQY	TRBJ2-7	TRBV7-3
ASSWNSGGAETQY	TRBJ2-5	TRBV7-9
ASSRDRVGNTIY	TRBJ1-3	TRBV7-2
ASSQGEGIGVGLTDTQY	TRBJ2-3	TRBV4-2
ASSVTSGVNYGYT	TRBJ1-2	TRBV7-9
ASSRDLGGQPQH	TRBJ1-5	TRBV2
ASSPTRSPDTQY	TRBJ2-3	TRBV7-3
ASSLDRQETQY	TRBJ2-5	TRBV11-3
ASSQASTDTQY	TRBJ2-3	TRBV3-1/TRBV3-2